This T cell receptor (beta chain) emerged from a study of T-cell memory formation after mild COVID-19. MiXCR, applied by TCRdb to the 5' RACE reads, yields one record per CDR3 protein. This sample has approximately 580,000 distinct CDR3 sequences, with about a fifth found just once. The CDR3 contains 15 residues. Germline CDR1 and CDR2: SGHVS and FNYEAQ. V shed 3 bases, J shed 1 base, and the junction held 4 bases outside the gene matches. This clonotype was counted between two and nine times. This clonotype was obtained from an adult woman who had mild COVID-19 (a few samples of this study predate the infection). Cell type and time point are not known. This chain links TRBV7-6 with TRBJ2-5; 8 nucleotides agree with TRBD2. The sequencing input was PBMCs or a T cell subset sorted from them (not recorded which). The chain's CDR3 is CASSFAGGRQETQYF. The CDR3, as DNA: TGTGCCAGCAGCTTTGCGGGGGGCCGCCAAGAGACCCAGTACTTC.